The T cell receptor (beta chain) under discussion was sequenced for a study of blood T cells in healthy people across ages. Findings of the study overall: Naive CD4+ cells and diversity were both higher in long-lived donors than in aged donors.

PCR was performed a second time for roughly 7 to 12 cycles using a sample-barcoded 5' primer and a J-beta primer mix. TCRdb redid the calling of the 5' RACE reads with MiXCR, one entry per CDR3 protein. This table holds about 570,000 distinct CDR3 sequences, 25% to 30% found once. The CDR3 runs 16 residues. Germline V lookup: CDR1 SGHTA, CDR2 FQGNSA. In regard to this clonotype: As yet, its antigen is unknown. Relative to the germline gene, one junction end is altered; a read error may explain this.

The sequenced material came from blood. The sequence came from a woman in her sixties or seventies in good health. The genes are TRBV7-2 and TRBJ1-3; no clear D gene. Here the CDR3 reads CAGSLLTVNSGNTIYF. The DNA for the CDR3 is TGTGCCGGCAGCTTATTGACCGTGAACTCTGGAAACACCATATATTTT.